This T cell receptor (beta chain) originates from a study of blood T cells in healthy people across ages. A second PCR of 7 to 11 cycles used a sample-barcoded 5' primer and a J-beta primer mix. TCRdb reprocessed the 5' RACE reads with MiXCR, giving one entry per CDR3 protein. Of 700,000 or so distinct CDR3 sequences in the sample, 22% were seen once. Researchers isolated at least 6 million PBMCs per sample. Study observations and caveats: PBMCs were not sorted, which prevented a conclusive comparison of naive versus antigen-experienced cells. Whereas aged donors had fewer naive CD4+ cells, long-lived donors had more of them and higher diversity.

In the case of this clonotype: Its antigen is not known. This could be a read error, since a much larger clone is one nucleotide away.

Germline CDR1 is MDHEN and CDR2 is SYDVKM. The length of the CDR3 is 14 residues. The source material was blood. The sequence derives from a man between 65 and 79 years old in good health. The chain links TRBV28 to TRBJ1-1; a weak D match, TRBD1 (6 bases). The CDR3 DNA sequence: TGTGCCAGCAGTCCGGGACACCGAAACACTGAAACTTTCTTT. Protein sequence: CASSPGHRNTETFF.